This T cell receptor (beta chain) was obtained from a study of circulating CD8 cells and anti-PD-1 response in melanoma. TCR libraries were prepared from 15 ng of total RNA with the QIAseq Immune Repertoire TCR panel. TCRdb fed the reads into MiXCR, producing one record per CDR3 protein. The table has 450 or so distinct CDR3 sequences, around 10% seen once; the top ten hold roughly 58%. Study results and caveats: Peptide assays on expanded sorted subsets replaced tumor-based reactivity testing. Clonotype sharing was highest between DPOS and TIGIT subsets. Diversity ranked highest in DNEG and lowest in TIGIT subsets.

In its sample, this clonotype was seen a few times. Its antigen is unidentified. Sorting of live CD3+CD8+TCRalphabeta+ cells by PD-1 and/or TIGIT gave four subsets. Sequences were derived from CD8+ T cells from PBMCs, sampled at baseline or after one month of anti-PD-1 therapy (not recorded which). The clonotype originates from a human donor with melanoma.

The CDR3 spells CASSMPQQPQHF. CDR3 nucleotide sequence: TGTGCCAGTAGTATGCCGCAGCAGCCCCAGCATTTT. This chain links TRBV19 with TRBJ1-5; D is unresolved. The CDR3 extends over 12 amino acids. Germline assignment: CDR1 LNHDA and CDR2 SQIVND (reference sequence). With 3 bases removed from V and 7 bases from J, the gap between germline ends came to 7 bases.